The next 21 T cell receptor beta chains were all read from a single sample in a study of T cells in tumors after PD-1 blockade. Repertoires were generated with immunoSEQ multiplex PCR, while TCRdb's copy carries only in-frame clones and drops some. The sample lists approximately 63,000 clones, around 74% occurring once. The sample in question was PBMCs, obtained after anti-PD-1 treatment. The source is a human donor with basal cell carcinoma.

V is TRBV7-6 and J is TRBJ2-3; D gene uncertain. V lost 5 bases to trimming and J lost 3 bases, with 12 bases between them. Germline CDR1 is SGHVS and CDR2 is FNYEAQ. This CDR3 has 14 amino acids. The CDR3 nucleotides are TGTGCCAGCAGCCAAGGGTGGACGACAGATACGCAGTATTTT. It encodes CASSQGWTTDTQYF.

This chain links TRBV30 with TRBJ2-1; tentative D call: TRBD1 (6 bases). CDR1 GTSNPN and CDR2 SVGIG come from the germline V gene (reference sequence). Trimming pared 2 bases from V and 5 bases from J, leaving 10 bases between. This CDR3 contains 13 residues. This CDR3 is CAWSPWTDNEQFF. CDR3 nucleotide sequence: TGTGCCTGGAGTCCTTGGACAGACAATGAGCAGTTCTTC.

This chain links TRBV19 with TRBJ2-5; no clear D gene. The V end was cut by 4 bases, the J end by 5 bases, with 17 bases between. The germline V gene has CDR1 LNHDA and CDR2 SQIVND (reference sequence). This CDR3 is 15 amino acids long. As DNA, the CDR3 is TGTGCCAGTAGTACGGAGAGCGCTAGAAAGGAGACCCAGTACTTC. Amino acid sequence: CASSTESARKETQYF. The variable domain in full, with the rest retrieved from reference TRBV19 and TRBJ2-5, is DGGITQSPKYLFRKEGQNVTLSCEQNLNHDAMYWYRQDPGQGLRLIYYSQIVNDFQKGDIAEGYSVSREKKESFPLTVTSAQKNPTAFYLCASSTESARKETQYFGPGTRLLVL.

The gene calls are TRBV3-1 (or the pseudogene TRBV3-2) and TRBJ2-4; 7 nucleotides match TRBD1. Germline loops: CDR1 LGHDT, CDR2 YNNKEL (reference sequence). The CDR3 is 11 residues long. V lost 1 base and J lost 13; bases outside the gene matches: 1. CDR3 bases: TGTGCCAGCAGCCAAGCGGGACAGCAGTACTTC. It is translated as CASSQAGQQYF.

This chain uses TRBV25-1 with TRBJ1-3, with TRBD1 matching 7 bases. After removal of 7 bases from V and 0 bases from J, the junction contained 6 bases not matched to a gene. The CDR3 consists of 15 residues. Germline CDR1 and CDR2: MGHDK and SYGVNS. CDR3 in amino acids: CASTDRRDSGNTIYF. For the CDR3, the DNA is TGTGCCAGCACGGACAGGAGGGACTCTGGAAACACCATATATTTT.

The gene calls are TRBV15 and TRBJ2-5, with 9 bases matching TRBD1. Germline CDR1 and CDR2: LNHNV and YYDKDF (reference sequence). The CDR3 runs 15 residues. The V gene end was trimmed by 3 bases and the J gene end by 4 bases; junction bases not matched to a gene: 6. In DNA, the CDR3 is TGTGCCACCAGCAGCTACAGGGGGCCAGCAGAGACCCAGTACTTC. Translating gives CATSSYRGPAETQYF. The whole variable domain, remainder taken from reference TRBV15 and TRBJ2-5, is DAMVIQNPRYQVTQFGKPVTLSCSQTLNHNVMYWYQQKSSQAPKLLFHYYDKDFNNEADTPDNFQSRRPNTSFCFLDIRSPGLGDTAMYLCATSSYRGPAETQYFGPGTRLLVL.

This clone was counted a few times. This chain uses TRBV29-1 with TRBJ2-7; 14 nucleotides match TRBD2. The CDR3 length is 14 residues. The germline V gene has CDR1 SQVTM and CDR2 ANQGSEA. V trimming: 5 bases; J trimming: 4 bases; junction bases outside the gene matches: 4. The CDR3 DNA reads as TGCAGCGTTAGGCGGACTAGCGGGGGGTACGAGCAGTACTTC. Residues: CSVRRTSGGYEQYF.

V usage is TRBV6-1 and J usage is TRBJ2-7, with TRBD1 matching over 7 bases. There are 15 residues in the CDR3. The germline gives CDR1 MNHNS, CDR2 SASEGT. V gave up 3 bases and J gave up 2 bases; unmatched junction bases: 7. The CDR3 reads CASSDPGQVTYEQYF. CDR3 in DNA: TGTGCCAGCAGTGATCCCGGACAGGTAACCTACGAGCAGTACTTC.

The chain employs TRBV30 and TRBJ1-1; D might be TRBD1 (5 bases). The CDR3 totals 15 residues. Germline values: CDR1 GTSNPN, CDR2 SVGIG (reference sequence). Trimming removed 4 bases at V and 1 base at J, with 16 bases between. CDR3 loop: CAWKGLRRGNTEAFF. The CDR3 nucleotides are TGTGCCTGGAAGGGGCTCCGAAGGGGGAACACTGAAGCTTTCTTT.

The table lists this clone with a few counts. V gene TRBV7-8 combines with J gene TRBJ2-7, with D possibly being TRBD1 (6 bases). The CDR3 runs 13 residues. Germline lookup yields CDR1 SGHVS and CDR2 FQNEAQ. Between the trimmed V and J ends, which lost 5 bases and 1 base, there was a span of 9 bases. CDR3 protein: CASSRQVSYEQYF. The CDR3 DNA reads as TGTGCCAGCAGCCGACAGGTTTCCTACGAGCAGTACTTC. The full variable domain, its missing parts supplied by reference TRBV7-8 and TRBJ2-7, is GAGVSQSPRYKVAKRGQDVALRCDPISGHVSLFWYQQALGQGPEFLTYFQNEAQLDKSGLPSDRFFAERPEGSVSTLKIQRTQQEDSAVYLCASSRQVSYEQYFGPGTRLTVT.

The chain combines TRBV6-1 with TRBJ2-5; 9 positions agree with TRBD1. CDR3 length: 15 residues. Germline CDR1 reads MNHNS; CDR2 reads SASEGT. CDR3 region: CAVARGTGSQETQYF. The DNA of the CDR3 is TGTGCAGTAGCGAGGGGGACAGGGAGCCAAGAGACCCAGTACTTC.

CDR3 sequence (DNA): TGTGCCAGTACTTTTACCGGGACAGGGGTCGCTGGCTACACCTTC. Its translation is CASTFTGTGVAGYTF. The chain links TRBV19 to TRBJ1-2; 10 bases match TRBD1. V shed 7 bases, J shed 7 bases, and the junction held 12 bases outside the gene matches. CDR1 is LNHDA and CDR2 is SQIVND in the germline V gene (reference sequence). The CDR3 extends over 15 amino acids.

With respect to this clone: Different DNA sequences within this sample yield the same CDR3. The chain recombines TRBV2 with TRBJ2-3; 8 nucleotides align to TRBD2. The CDR3 totals 15 residues. V lost 3 bases to trimming and J lost 5 bases; unmatched junction nucleotides: 7. Per germline, CDR1 SNHLY and CDR2 FYNNEI. CDR3 in DNA: TGTGCCAGCAGTGATTGGGGTCGGGGGGGAGATACGCAGTATTTT. Translating it yields CASSDWGRGGDTQYF.

This chain joins TRBV19 and TRBJ1-5, with 8 bases aligning to TRBD1. The trim removed 3 bases at V and 7 bases at J, leaving 11 bases unmatched. The CDR3 loop spans 16 amino acids. Germline V gene lookup returns CDR1 LNHDA and CDR2 SQIVND (reference sequence). The CDR3 nucleotides are TGTGCCAGTAGTATTTCCCCGGACAGGGCAGGCCAGCCCCAGCATTTT. This codes for CASSISPDRAGQPQHF. Full variable domain (rest looked up from reference TRBV19 and TRBJ1-5): DGGITQSPKYLFRKEGQNVTLSCEQNLNHDAMYWYRQDPGQGLRLIYYSQIVNDFQKGDIAEGYSVSREKKESFPLTVTSAQKNPTAFYLCASSISPDRAGQPQHFGDGTRLSIL.

V and J are TRBV3-1 (or the pseudogene TRBV3-2) and TRBJ1-3; D is perhaps TRBD1 (5 bases). Trimming left V 4 bases short and J 4 bases short, with 8 bases between. CDR3 length equals 13 residues. Germline V gives CDR1 LGHDT, CDR2 YNNKEL (reference sequence). The chain's CDR3 is CASSLGGGNTIYF. CDR3 in DNA: TGTGCCAGCAGCCTTGGGGGGGGAAACACCATATATTTT.

This clone has just a few counts. This chain connects TRBV27 to TRBJ2-2; 9 nucleotides match TRBD1. With 3 bases clipped from V and 5 bases from J, the junction kept 7 bases outside the gene matches. The CDR3 runs to 16 residues. Germline CDR1 reads MNHEY; CDR2 reads SMNVEV (reference sequence). CDR3: CASSFKTGGRTGELFF. In DNA form, the CDR3 reads TGTGCCAGCAGTTTCAAGACAGGGGGAAGGACCGGGGAGCTGTTTTTT.

This clone was recorded a few times. CDR3 sequence reads: CASSLGVSNEKLFF. The CDR3 bases are TGTGCCAGCAGCTTGGGGGTCTCTAATGAAAAACTGTTTTTT. The chain combines TRBV7-9 with TRBJ1-4; the D gene is possibly TRBD1 (5 bases). Trimming stripped 3 bases from V and 3 bases from J, with 8 bases between. The CDR3 sequence is 14 residues long. Germline CDR1 is SEHNR and CDR2 is FQNEAQ (reference sequence).

V is TRBV2 and J is TRBJ2-6, with 9 bases fitting TRBD1. This CDR3 is built from 17 residues. Germline CDR1 SNHLY, CDR2 FYNNEI. V shed 6 bases, J shed 2 bases, and the junction held 8 bases outside the gene matches. CDR3 residues: CASRSGQGKAGANVLTF. The CDR3, as DNA: TGTGCCAGCAGGTCCGGACAGGGGAAGGCTGGGGCCAACGTCCTGACTTTC. The full variable domain, rest sourced from reference TRBV2 and TRBJ2-6, is EPEVTQTPSHQVTQMGQEVILRCVPISNHLYFYWYRQILGQKVEFLVSFYNNEISEKSEIFDDQFSVERPDGSNFTLKIRSTKLEDSAMYFCASRSGQGKAGANVLTFGAGSRLTVL.

The genes are TRBV2 and TRBJ2-3, with D perhaps assigned TRBD1 or TRBD2 (6 bases each). The CDR3 loop spans 15 amino acids. Germline V gene sequence: CDR1 SNHLY, CDR2 FYNNEI. V lost 7 bases and J 6 bases, leaving 20 bases between the germline ends. The CDR3 bases are TGTGCCAGCAACGGGGGCGCGTTAAGTTTCGATACGCAGTATTTT. This translates into CASNGGALSFDTQYF.

The CDR3 sequence: CASSQGLGRGVGVTQYF. CDR3 in DNA: TGCGCCAGCAGCCAAGGTTTAGGTCGGGGGGTAGGAGTTACGCAGTATTTT. This chain uses TRBV4-1 with TRBJ2-3; 7 nucleotides align to TRBD2. Germline CDR1 reads MGHRA; CDR2 reads YSYEKL. V gave up 1 base and J gave up 8 bases; unmatched junction bases: 15. CDR3 length: 17 residues.

This clone was seen a few times. J is TRBJ2-2 and V is TRBV3-1 (or the pseudogene TRBV3-2); TRBD1 aligns across 9 bases. J was trimmed by 7 bases and V by 3 bases; bases with no gene match: 6. The CDR3 totals 15 residues. Per germline, CDR1 LGHDT and CDR2 YNNKEL (reference sequence). This CDR3 is CASSHRTGVYGELFF. DNA for the CDR3: TGTGCCAGCAGCCACCGGACAGGGGTTTACGGGGAGCTGTTTTTT.